These 14 T cell receptor beta chains were sequenced from one sample in a study of regulatory T cells in long-lasting Graves disease. Combining iRepertoire HTBI primers with Arm-PCR of CDR3 regions, the authors built TCR beta libraries. TCRdb itself ran the multiplex PCR reads through MiXCR, one entry per CDR3 protein. The sample has roughly 510,000 distinct CDR3 sequences; 15% to 20% are singletons. The time point denotes: newly diagnosed GD, antithyroid drugs for less than 3 months. Extracted RNA from PBMCs served as the source of the TCR library. The same sample was also used in a study of T cells in Graves' hyperthyroidism and ophthalmopathy.

The sequencing used peripheral blood mononuclear cells (PBMCs), collected at new diagnosis, from a patient treated with antithyroid drugs. The receptors originated from a man between 18 and 29 years old with Graves disease.

This clonotype was seen only a few times. The chain uses TRBV11-2 and TRBJ2-7; D possibly matches TRBD1 or TRBD2 (5 bases each). V lost 5 bases and J 0 bases, leaving 14 bases between the germline ends. This CDR3 is built from 15 residues. Germline V gives CDR1 SGHAT, CDR2 FQNNGV. CDR3 protein: CASSGGPSSSYEQYF. CDR3 coding DNA: TGTGCCAGCAGCGGGGGACCGAGTAGCTCCTACGAGCAGTACTTC.

This clonotype has ten or more counts. This sequence joins TRBV11-3 and TRBJ2-3; weak D call: TRBD2 (5 bases). V was shortened by 5 bases and J by 6 bases, with 12 bases between the two germline ends. CDR1 is SGHNT and CDR2 is YENEEA in the germline V gene. The CDR3 is 13 amino acids. CDR3: CASSPRRTDTQYF. DNA for the CDR3: TGTGCCAGCAGCCCGCGGAGGACGGATACGCAGTATTTT.

This clonotype has a handful of counts. This chain uses TRBV20-1 with TRBJ2-7; possible D gene TRBD2, 5 bases. This CDR3 is built from 14 residues. With 4 bases removed from V and 5 bases from J, the gap between germline ends came to 18 bases. The V gene's germline CDR1 is DFQATT and CDR2 SNEGSKA (reference sequence). CDR3 DNA sequence: TGCAGTGCTAAGAGGGTCCAGACGGTCGACGAGCAGTACTTC. Protein sequence: CSAKRVQTVDEQYF.

The V gene is TRBV4-2, the J gene TRBJ1-1, with D possibly being TRBD1 (6 bases). V was clipped by 3 bases and J by 5 bases, with 16 bases between them. The CDR3 sequence is 15 residues long. CDR1 and CDR2 from the germline V gene are LGHNA and YNFKEQ. The CDR3: CASSQDTGLKTEAFF. DNA of the CDR3: TGTGCCAGCAGCCAGGATACAGGGTTAAAGACTGAAGCTTTCTTT.

This clonotype was observed many times. The chain links TRBV6-9 to TRBJ2-4; D is possibly TRBD2 (6 bases). This CDR3 comprises 15 residues. Germline values: CDR1 MNHGY, CDR2 SVAAGI. V lost 3 bases to trimming and J lost 1 base, with 10 bases between them. CDR3 in DNA: TGTGCCAGCAGTTACCCCCGGGGGGCCAAAAACATTCAGTACTTC. Protein sequence: CASSYPRGAKNIQYF.

This clonotype was detected only once. A much larger clone lies one base from this, so it may be a read error. V usage is TRBV28 and J usage is TRBJ2-7; 9 positions agree with TRBD1. The germline V gene encodes CDR1 MDHEN and CDR2 SYDVKM. The CDR3 sequence is 17 residues long. V shed 8 bases and J 6 bases; nucleotides not matched to a gene: 20. CDR3 bases: TGTGCCAGCGCCTCTATCGGATGGGACAGGGTGCGGAGCGAGCAGTACTTC. Amino acids: CASASIGWDRVRSEQYF.

The rearrangement joins TRBV24-1 to TRBJ1-4, with D maybe TRBD1 (5 bases). V was pared by 4 bases and J by 4 bases, with 12 bases between. Germline CDR1 and CDR2: KGHDR and SFDVKD. The CDR3 length is 15 residues. CDR3 nucleotide sequence: TGTGCCACCAGTGACACGGGACCGAGTAATGAAAAACTGTTTTTT. Translated, it gives CATSDTGPSNEKLFF.

This clonotype has only a few counts. One end of the junction does not line up with germline, which may come from a read error. V and J are TRBV3-1 and TRBJ2-4; a weak D match, TRBD2 (6 bases). Germline CDR1 LGHDT, CDR2 YNNKEL (reference sequence). The CDR3 extends over 13 amino acids. The CDR3 DNA sequence: TGTGCCAACAGCCAAGCGGGCTCACCAAAGACGTACTTC. Encoded protein: CANSQAGSPKTYF.

This clonotype was seen at least ten times. The rearrangement links TRBV30 to TRBJ1-1; no clear D gene. The length of the CDR3 is 15 residues. The germline gives CDR1 GTSNPN, CDR2 SVGIG (reference sequence). Trimming took 2 bases from V and 1 from J, leaving 14 bases between them. DNA for the CDR3: TGTGCCTGGAGTACGTTCACCTCCCCGAACACTGAAGCTTTCTTT. Its protein is CAWSTFTSPNTEAFF. Full variable domain (remainder filled in from reference TRBV30 and TRBJ1-1): SQTIHQWPATLVQPVGSPLSLECTVEGTSNPNLYWYRQAAGRGLQLLFYSVGIGQISSEVPQNLSASRPQDRQFILSSKKLLLSDSGFYLCAWSTFTSPNTEAFFGQGTRLTVV.

At least ten counts were recorded for this clonotype. This sequence joins TRBV2 and TRBJ1-1; D is unclear. The germline V gene encodes CDR1 SNHLY and CDR2 FYNNEI. The V and J ends lost 6 bases and 0 bases respectively, with 5 bases between them. The CDR3 consists of 12 residues. The CDR3 DNA sequence: TGTGCCAGCAGAGAGTTGAACACTGAAGCTTTCTTT. It codes for CASRELNTEAFF.

This clonotype appeared many times. This chain uses TRBV7-3 with TRBJ1-1; 8 nucleotides line up with TRBD1. The CDR3 is made up of 15 amino acids. In germline, CDR1 is SGHTA, CDR2 FQGTGA. The V gene end was trimmed by 1 base and the J gene end by 4 bases; junction bases not matched to a gene: 5. The CDR3 DNA is TGTGCCAGCAGCTTAAGTCAGGGGGCGGGCACTGAAGCTTTCTTT. Protein product: CASSLSQGAGTEAFF.

Ten or more counts support this clonotype. The CDR3 DNA follows: TGTGCCAGCAGGCGGGAGCTCTACAATGAGCAGTTCTTC. Protein sequence: CASRRELYNEQFF. The V and J genes are TRBV2 and TRBJ2-1, with 7 bases fitting TRBD2. The CDR3 has 13 amino acids. V lost 6 bases to trimming and J lost 3 bases; unmatched junction nucleotides: 2. From germline, CDR1 is SNHLY and CDR2 FYNNEI.

This clonotype has at least ten counts. This chain links TRBV27 with TRBJ2-3; the match to TRBD1 covers 8 bases. The CDR3 has 12 amino acids. The V gene's germline CDR1 is MNHEY and CDR2 SMNVEV (reference sequence). The junction had 0 bases not matched to a gene; V was cut back by 6 bases and J by 4 bases. CDR3 DNA: TGTGCCAGCAGACAGGGGGCAGATACGCAGTATTTT. Residues: CASRQGADTQYF.

This clonotype was observed a handful of times. The chain carries TRBV5-1 and TRBJ2-5, with 7 bases aligning to TRBD1. Germline V CDR1 and CDR2: SGHRS, YFSETQ. This CDR3 spans 14 amino acids. V trimming: 5 bases; J trimming: 2 bases; junction bases outside the gene matches: 6. This chain's CDR3 is CASRSRGLQETQYF. As DNA, the CDR3 is TGCGCCAGCAGATCAAGGGGGCTACAAGAGACCCAGTACTTC. Combining the CDR3 with reference TRBV5-1 and TRBJ2-5 gives the whole variable domain KAGVTQTPRYLIKTRGQQVTLSCSPISGHRSVSWYQQTPGQGLQFLFEYFSETQRNKGNFPGRFSGRQFSNSRSEMNVSTLELGDSALYLCASRSRGLQETQYFGPGTRLLVL.